These 31 T cell receptor beta chains were all obtained from the same sample, sequenced in a study of technical replicates of blood from a few donors. Sequenced by immunoSEQ multiplex PCR; TCRdb stores in-frame clones only, minus some. This repertoire shows around 53,000 clones, around nine tenths found once; its top ten account for around 3.9%. What was sequenced was PBMCs. The receptors shown here come from a human donor in good health. Some clones in this sample may be carry-over from other donors' samples.

The chain has TRBV7-6 and TRBJ2-5; no definite D call. V was clipped by 1 base and J by 5 bases, with 14 bases between them. The length of the CDR3 is 15 residues. Germline V lookup: CDR1 SGHVS, CDR2 FNYEAQ. The CDR3 DNA reads as TGTGCCAGCAGCTTAGGTTCCTCTAACGTGGAGACCCAGTACTTC. Translated, it gives CASSLGSSNVETQYF.

V is TRBV4-3 and J is TRBJ2-7, with D uncertain. V was cut by 0 bases and J by 6 bases, with 9 bases left in between. This CDR3 is 13 amino acids long. Germline V CDR1 and CDR2: LGHNA, YSLEER. CDR3 nucleotide sequence: TGCGCCAGCAGCCAAGATTTGTCAGGCGAGCAGTACTTC. Translated: CASSQDLSGEQYF.

The V and J genes are TRBV19 and TRBJ2-2; TRBD2 matches at 14 bases. The CDR3 is 19 amino acids. Losses at the gene ends were 4 bases for V and 2 bases for J; bases not matched to a gene: 9. Germline V CDR1 and CDR2: LNHDA, SQIVND (reference sequence). CDR3 nucleotide sequence: TGTGCCAGTAGTAAGGGACTAGCGGGAGCAGGGCTCAACACCGGGGAGCTGTTTTTT. It specifies CASSKGLAGAGLNTGELFF.

The rearrangement joins TRBV11-1 to TRBJ2-3; 13 positions match TRBD2. This CDR3 is built from 16 residues. The J segment lost 6 bases and the V segment lost 4 bases, leaving 7 bases of the junction unmatched. Germline-derived CDR1 and CDR2 are SGHAT and FQDESV (reference sequence). CDR3 DNA: TGTGCCAGCAGCTCCACCGGGACTAGCGGGACGGATACGCAGTATTTT. Its translation: CASSSTGTSGTDTQYF.

V usage is TRBV5-6 and J usage is TRBJ1-2; the D gene is possibly TRBD1 (5 bases). The CDR3 loop spans 16 amino acids. Germline V gene sequence: CDR1 SGHDT, CDR2 YYEEEE. The ends were cut back, 2 bases at V and 0 bases at J, with 14 bases in the middle. The CDR3 region has the DNA TGTGCCAGCAGCTTAAATTCAGGGAACACTAACTATGGCTACACCTTC. Encoded protein: CASSLNSGNTNYGYTF.

The chain joins TRBV5-1 to TRBJ2-1, with 8 nucleotides matching TRBD1. The V and J ends lost 0 bases and 4 bases, in that order; junction bases with no gene match: 6. Germline CDR1 and CDR2: SGHRS and YFSETQ. The CDR3 is made up of 16 amino acids. The CDR3 bases are TGCGCCAGCAGCTTGGCCGGGACAGGAAGATACAATGAGCAGTTCTTC. As protein: CASSLAGTGRYNEQFF.

J is TRBJ1-3 and V is TRBV9; D call uncertain. Trimming cost V 0 bases and J 0 bases, with 7 bases left between them. The CDR3 is made up of 15 amino acids. Per germline, CDR1 SGDLS and CDR2 YYNGEE. The CDR3 DNA follows: TGTGCCAGCAGCGTAGATTACAGCTCTGGAAACACCATATATTTT. Protein sequence: CASSVDYSSGNTIYF.

This clone was seen just once. This chain links TRBV7-8 with TRBJ1-2; 9 positions agree with TRBD1. The CDR3 is made up of 14 amino acids. Germline assignment: CDR1 SGHVS and CDR2 FQNEAQ. J was trimmed by 8 bases and V by 5 bases; bases with no gene match: 9. The CDR3 DNA reads TGTGCCAGCAGCGTTACAGGGGGCGCAGACGGCTACACCTTC. This gives the protein CASSVTGGADGYTF.

This clone showed up just once. V gene TRBV4-1 combines with J gene TRBJ2-5; D is uncertain. Between the trimmed V and J ends, which lost 4 bases and 1 base, there was a span of 10 bases. The CDR3 runs 14 residues. Germline V gene sequence: CDR1 MGHRA, CDR2 YSYEKL. Here the CDR3 reads CASSPRGVQETQYF. The DNA for the CDR3 is TGCGCCAGCAGCCCCCGCGGAGTCCAAGAGACCCAGTACTTC.

This clone was observed a single time. The chain is built from TRBV7-9 and TRBJ2-7; no definite D call. This CDR3 spans 12 amino acids. Trimming stripped 4 bases from V and 6 bases from J, with 10 bases between. Germline lookup yields CDR1 SEHNR and CDR2 FQNEAQ (reference sequence). The CDR3 protein is CASSSSVSEQYF. The CDR3 region has the DNA TGTGCCAGCAGCTCCAGCGTTTCCGAGCAGTACTTC.

The genes are TRBV21-1 and TRBJ1-1; TRBD1 is taken as the D call from the table, unchecked against the DNA. TRBV21-1 is recorded as a pseudogene. CDR3 length equals 14 residues. CDR3 loop: CASRPGQRNTEAFF. CDR3 DNA: TGTGCCAGCAGACCGGGACAGAGAAACACTGAAGCTTTCTTT.

The V call is TRBV4-3, the J call TRBJ1-3, with D possibly matching TRBD1 (6 bases). Germline assignment: CDR1 LGHNA and CDR2 YSLEER. The CDR3 covers 14 residues. V lost 1 base and J 10 bases, leaving 14 bases between the germline ends. The CDR3 spells CASSQGTGSVTIYF. The CDR3 DNA reads as TGCGCCAGCAGCCAAGGAACAGGGAGTGTGACCATATATTTT.

This chain joins TRBV7-9 and TRBJ2-7; a weak D match, TRBD1 (6 bases). The CDR3 runs to 16 residues. V lost 1 base, J lost 0 bases, and 13 bases lay in between. Germline loops: CDR1 SEHNR, CDR2 FQNEAQ (reference sequence). The DNA for the CDR3 is TGTGCCAGCAGCTTAGTGACGACAGGTGTCTCCTACGAGCAGTACTTC. Encoded protein: CASSLVTTGVSYEQYF.

The chain links TRBV18 to TRBJ2-7; TRBD1 is a possible D gene (6 bases). Trimming left V 6 bases short and J 0 bases short, with 18 bases between. CDR1 and CDR2 (germline): KGHSH, LQKENI. The CDR3 contains 16 residues. The CDR3 reads CASSPSRDTYSYEQYF. The DNA of the CDR3 is TGTGCCAGCTCCCCCTCTCGGGACACTTACTCCTACGAGCAGTACTTC. The full variable domain, rest sourced from reference TRBV18 and TRBJ2-7, is NAGVMQNPRHLVRRRGQEARLRCSPMKGHSHVYWYRQLPEEGLKFMVYLQKENIIDESGMPKERFSAEFPKEGPSILRIQQVVRGDSAAYFCASSPSRDTYSYEQYFGPGTRLTVT.

This chain connects TRBV6-1 to TRBJ1-5; tentatively, D is TRBD1 (6 bases). This CDR3 spans 13 amino acids. From germline, CDR1 is MNHNS and CDR2 SASEGT. V shed 3 bases and J shed 15 bases, with 18 bases lying between them. The CDR3: CASSDSWDTFLHF. The CDR3 region has the DNA TGTGCCAGCAGTGATTCATGGGACACCTTTTTGCATTTT.

The chain combines TRBV5-6 with TRBJ2-5, with D perhaps matching TRBD1 (5 bases). CDR1 and CDR2 (germline): SGHDT, YYEEEE. The V and J ends lost 2 bases and 0 bases respectively, with 14 bases between them. This CDR3 has 16 residues. CDR3 nucleotide sequence: TGTGCCAGCAGCTTCGTATACAGGTCGTACCAAGAGACCCAGTACTTC. Residues: CASSFVYRSYQETQYF.

This clone was recorded a few times. The rearrangement links TRBV7-2 to TRBJ1-2; D unresolved. The CDR3 loop spans 12 amino acids. V gave up 5 bases and J gave up 5 bases, with 9 bases separating them. Per germline, CDR1 SGHTA and CDR2 FQGNSA. CDR3 residues: CASSKLGYGYTF. In DNA form, the CDR3 reads TGTGCCAGCAGCAAACTCGGTTATGGCTACACCTTC.

This chain links TRBV7-2 with TRBJ2-2; 7 bases match TRBD1. CDR3 size: 14 residues. CDR1 and CDR2 from the germline V gene are SGHTA and FQGNSA. V was clipped by 5 bases and J by 8 bases; unmatched bases: 8. The CDR3 is CASSPRQGGGELFF. The CDR3 region has the DNA TGTGCCAGCAGCCCTCGACAGGGCGGGGGGGAGCTGTTTTTT.

The chain carries TRBV4-2 and TRBJ2-5; 7 bases match TRBD1. Germline V gene lookup returns CDR1 LGHNA and CDR2 YNFKEQ. The CDR3 consists of 18 residues. After removal of 0 bases from V and 1 base from J, the junction contained 11 bases not matched to a gene. In DNA, the CDR3 is TGTGCCAGCAGCCAAGATTTGGCCCGGGCAGGGGGCCAAGAGACCCAGTACTTC. It is translated as CASSQDLARAGGQETQYF.

J is TRBJ1-6 and V is TRBV7-2; 7 bases align to TRBD1. V shed 4 bases and J 7 bases; nucleotides not matched to a gene: 13. Germline CDR1 SGHTA, CDR2 FQGNSA. The CDR3 has 17 residues. In DNA form, the CDR3 reads TGTGCCAGCAGCTCGGACAGGCGAACCACCCGAAATTCACCCCTCCACTTT. This gives the protein CASSSDRRTTRNSPLHF.

The chain carries TRBV30 and TRBJ2-5; 12 bases align to TRBD1. Germline assignment: CDR1 GTSNPN and CDR2 SVGIG (reference sequence). V lost 2 bases and J lost 5; bases outside the gene matches: 9. The CDR3 totals 16 residues. In nucleotides, the CDR3 is TGTGCCTGGAGTACCGGGACAGGGGGCCGGTGGGAGACCCAGTACTTC. Its protein is CAWSTGTGGRWETQYF.

This clone showed up just once. V is TRBV7-2 and J is TRBJ1-4; D remains unclear. The CDR3 is made up of 14 amino acids. V lost 2 bases, J lost 0 bases, and 4 bases lay in between. Germline CDR1 and CDR2: SGHTA and FQGNSA. The CDR3 nucleotides read TGTGCCAGCAGCTTAATAGCAACTAATGAAAAACTGTTTTTT. Translated: CASSLIATNEKLFF. The whole variable domain, remainder taken from reference TRBV7-2 and TRBJ1-4, is GAGVSQSPSNKVTEKGKDVELRCDPISGHTALYWYRQSLGQGLEFLIYFQGNSAPDKSGLPSDRFSAERTGGSVSTLTIQRTQQEDSAVYLCASSLIATNEKLFFGSGTQLSVL.

The chain employs TRBV7-2 and TRBJ1-5; D is uncertain. Germline V gives CDR1 SGHTA, CDR2 FQGNSA. Trimming pared 1 base from V and 6 bases from J, leaving 7 bases between. This CDR3 is 13 amino acids long. The CDR3 sequence is CASSLDQVQPQHF. The CDR3 DNA is TGTGCCAGCAGCTTAGATCAGGTTCAGCCCCAGCATTTT. The variable domain in full, completed from reference TRBV7-2 and TRBJ1-5, reads GAGVSQSPSNKVTEKGKDVELRCDPISGHTALYWYRQSLGQGLEFLIYFQGNSAPDKSGLPSDRFSAERTGGSVSTLTIQRTQQEDSAVYLCASSLDQVQPQHFGDGTRLSIL.

The chain uses TRBV10-3 and TRBJ1-5; D is ambiguous. This CDR3 region has 15 residues. Per germline, CDR1 ENHRY and CDR2 SYGVKD. V was clipped by 8 bases and J by 2 bases, with 16 bases between them. DNA of the CDR3: TGTGCCATCGGAGCAGACCGATCTCGCAATCAGCCCCAGCATTTT. It is translated as CAIGADRSRNQPQHF.

The V gene is TRBV15, the J gene TRBJ2-7, with TRBD2 matching over 8 bases. The length of the CDR3 is 14 residues. Germline trimming cut 4 bases from V and 1 base from J; bases unmatched to any gene: 3. Germline CDR1 and CDR2: LNHNV and YYDKDF (reference sequence). The CDR3 coding sequence is TGTGCCACCAGCACGGGCGGGGGGTCCTACGAGCAGTACTTC. It translates to CATSTGGGSYEQYF.

This CDR3 is CASSVTGYSYNSPLHF. The CDR3, as DNA: TGTGCCAGCAGTGTAACAGGGTACTCCTATAATTCACCCCTCCACTTT. The J gene is TRBJ1-6, the V gene TRBV6-1, with D perhaps TRBD1 (6 bases). In germline, CDR1 is MNHNS, CDR2 SASEGT. The CDR3 runs to 16 residues. V was shortened by 4 bases and J by 0 bases, with 10 bases between the two germline ends.

The J gene is TRBJ2-1, the V gene TRBV7-2; 11 nucleotides align to TRBD2. The CDR3 has 19 amino acids. With 0 bases clipped from V and 7 bases from J, the junction kept 14 bases outside the gene matches. The germline V gene encodes CDR1 SGHTA and CDR2 FQGNSA. CDR3 in DNA: TGTGCCAGCAGCTTAGCCGGTAGCGGGAGGGCTCGGGGGGAGAATGAGCAGTTCTTC. Translating it yields CASSLAGSGRARGENEQFF. The full variable domain, completed using reference TRBV7-2 and TRBJ2-1, is GAGVSQSPSNKVTEKGKDVELRCDPISGHTALYWYRQSLGQGLEFLIYFQGNSAPDKSGLPSDRFSAERTGGSVSTLTIQRTQQEDSAVYLCASSLAGSGRARGENEQFFGPGTRLTVL.

The J gene is TRBJ1-6, the V gene TRBV2; D gene ambiguous. Germline V lookup: CDR1 SNHLY, CDR2 FYNNEI. V lost 6 bases to trimming and J lost 6 bases, with 9 bases between them. CDR3 size: 13 residues. In DNA, the CDR3 is TGTGCCAGCAGGGAGGGCTTTAATTCACCCCTCCACTTT. Protein: CASREGFNSPLHF.

This clone was counted only a few times. The chain combines TRBV4-1 with TRBJ2-7; the match to TRBD2 covers 8 bases. Germline loops: CDR1 MGHRA, CDR2 YSYEKL. Trimming at V came to 0 bases and at J to 3 bases, leaving 4 bases not matched to a gene. The CDR3 loop spans 15 amino acids. For the CDR3, the DNA is TGCGCCAGCAGCCAAGATGCGGGGGGCTACTACGAGCAGTACTTC. It codes for CASSQDAGGYYEQYF.

The V and J genes are TRBV6-1 and TRBJ1-1; 7 bases align to TRBD1. The CDR3 covers 16 residues. The V and J ends lost 4 bases and 0 bases, in that order; junction bases with no gene match: 8. Germline loops: CDR1 MNHNS, CDR2 SASEGT. In nucleotides, the CDR3 is TGTGCCAGCAGTGTACACGTGGGACAGCTGAACACTGAAGCTTTCTTT. Translating gives CASSVHVGQLNTEAFF.

The chain recombines TRBV7-8 with TRBJ2-5, with 7 bases aligning to TRBD1. The length of the CDR3 is 13 residues. Germline V lookup: CDR1 SGHVS, CDR2 FQNEAQ. The V and J ends lost 5 bases and 5 bases, in that order; junction bases with no gene match: 5. The CDR3 bases are TGTGCCAGCAGCAGGGGGCAGGGGGAGACCCAGTACTTC. This encodes CASSRGQGETQYF.